This is a list of T cell receptor beta chains from one sample in a study of human T cells and chemical hapten exposure. TCRdb analysed the RACE reads with MiXCR anew, one entry per CDR3 protein. Of a few hundred thousand distinct CDR3 sequences listed, around 5.5% were seen once; the top ten hold 7% to 10%. Source: whole blood, taken in connection with sensitization to the hapten diphenylcyclopropenone (DPC). These receptors came from a woman in her late teens or twenties with alopecia areata. Some clones in this sample may be carry-over from other donors' samples. The CDR3 runs from the conserved cysteine through the conserved F or W. D genes are given only for firm matches. Clone sizes are given selectively: once, few, many, or a class where the clone is expanded.

len	d_gene	v_gene	abundance	j_gene	CDR3nt	CDR3aa
13	NA	TRBV20-1	few	TRBJ1-5	TGCAGTGCTAGAGATCTAGTTAGTCAGCCCCAGCATTTT	CSARDLVSQPQHF
13	NA	TRBV12-3/TRBV12-4	few	TRBJ2-3	TGTGCCAGCAGTTTTGAAGGGCCAGATACGCAGTATTTT	CASSFEGPDTQYF
15	NA	TRBV7-9	NA	TRBJ2-3	TGTGCCAGCAGGCCATTAGGGAGGGGGGACGATACGCAGTATTTT	CASRPLGRGDDTQYF
15	TRBD1	TRBV14	many	TRBJ2-7	TGTGCCAGCAGCCAGCGGGACAGGGGATTATACGAGCAGTACTTC	CASSQRDRGLYEQYF
14	TRBD2	TRBV20-1	NA	TRBJ2-3	TGCAGTGCCCCCGGACGGACTAGCGGAAATACGCAGTATTTT	CSAPGRTSGNTQYF
13	NA	TRBV7-9	many	TRBJ1-4	TGTGCCAGCAGCCCGGGACTGGCCTGGGGACTGTTTTTT	CASSPGLAWGLFF
14	TRBD1	TRBV12-3/TRBV12-4	few	TRBJ1-4	TGTGCCAGCAAAGGGACAGGGGGCGATGAAAAACTGTTTTTT	CASKGTGGDEKLFF
15	NA	TRBV28	many	TRBJ1-1	TGTGCCAGCAGCCCCAGACAAAGGCCGAACACTGAAGCTTTCTTT	CASSPRQRPNTEAFF
14	NA	TRBV6-1	few	TRBJ1-5	TGTGCCAGCAATGACAGGTTGATGATCCAGCCCCAGCATTTT	CASNDRLMIQPQHF
17	TRBD1	TRBV6-5	few	TRBJ1-1	TGTGCCAGCAGTTACTCTTTTGTGCAGGGGGCACGAACTGAAGCTTTCTTT	CASSYSFVQGARTEAFF
13	NA	TRBV2	many	TRBJ2-1	TGTGCCAGCACTCTCGAACCAGAGCATGAGCAGTTCTTC	CASTLEPEHEQFF
14	TRBD1	TRBV10-3	few	TRBJ1-6	TGTGCCATCAGTGAGTCGGGACAGGCTTTCCCCCTCCACTTT	CAISESGQAFPLHF
16	TRBD1	TRBV5-5	few	TRBJ1-2	TGTGCCAGCAGCTTGGTGTTGGCAGGGGGTAACTATGGCTACACCTTC	CASSLVLAGGNYGYTF
13	NA	TRBV21-1	NA	TRBJ1-1	TGTGCCAGCAGCCCGGACGTGGGTAAACCCGGCGGGTGG	CASSPDVGKPGGW
14	NA	TRBV5-1	NA	TRBJ2-7	TGCGCCAGCAGCTTGGCCGGAGGGCGGGACGAGCAGTACTTC	CASSLAGGRDEQYF
15	TRBD2	TRBV7-3	NA	TRBJ2-1	TGTGCCAGCAGCCGACAGCGGGGGGCTCACAATGAGCAGTTCTTC	CASSRQRGAHNEQFF
13	NA	TRBV20-1	few	TRBJ1-2	TGCAGTGCTAGACAGGGAGAGAACTATGGCTACACCTTC	CSARQGENYGYTF
14	NA	TRBV25-1	many	TRBJ1-1	TGTGCCAGCAGTGAATCGTGGGGGCGGCCTGAAGCTTTCTTT	CASSESWGRPEAFF
12	TRBD1	TRBV29-1	NA	TRBJ2-7	TGCAGCAGGACAGGTGGCGGGTCCGAGCAGTACTTC	CSRTGGGSEQYF